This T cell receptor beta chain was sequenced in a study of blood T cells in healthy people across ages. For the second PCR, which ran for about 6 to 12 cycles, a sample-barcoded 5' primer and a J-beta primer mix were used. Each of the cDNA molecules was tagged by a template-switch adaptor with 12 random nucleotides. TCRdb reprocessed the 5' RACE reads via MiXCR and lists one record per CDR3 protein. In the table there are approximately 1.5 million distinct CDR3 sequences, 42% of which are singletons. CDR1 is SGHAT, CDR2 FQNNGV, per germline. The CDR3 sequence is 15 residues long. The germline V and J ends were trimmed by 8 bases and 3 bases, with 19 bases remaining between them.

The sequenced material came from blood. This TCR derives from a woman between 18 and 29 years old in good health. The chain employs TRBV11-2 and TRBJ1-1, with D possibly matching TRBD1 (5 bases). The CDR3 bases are TGTGCCAGCTTACCCCGACAGTTTATGGACACTGAAGCTTTCTTT. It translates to CASLPRQFMDTEAFF.